These T cell receptor beta chains were read from a single sample in a study of T-cell memory formation after mild COVID-19. TCRdb re-derived calls from the 5' RACE reads in MiXCR, one entry per CDR3 protein. The table records around 340,000 distinct CDR3 sequences, 13% of them present only once. Sequencing was carried out using PBMCs or a T cell subset sorted from them (not recorded which). All receptors come from a man between 18 and 35 years old who had mild COVID-19 (a few samples of this study predate the infection). Cell type and time point are not known. The CDR3 runs from the conserved cysteine through the conserved F or W. Each record gives: CDR3 length, V gene, J gene, clone size, D gene, CDR3 protein, CDR3 DNA. A D gene is named only where the DNA matches it firmly. Clone sizes are given selectively: once, few, many, or a class where the clone is expanded.

>13|TRBV12-3/TRBV12-4|TRBJ2-6|-|-
CASSAAGANVLTF
TGTGCCAGCAGCGCGGCAGGGGCCAACGTCCTGACTTTC
>11|TRBV20-1|TRBJ1-6|-|-
CSASKNSPLHF
TGCAGTGCCTCGAAGAATTCACCCCTCCACTTT
>15|TRBV5-1|TRBJ1-1|many|TRBD1
CASSNADRGRTEAFF
TGCGCCAGCAGCAATGCAGACAGGGGGCGAACTGAAGCTTTCTTT
>17|TRBV7-8|TRBJ1-3|-|TRBD1
CASSSVDRDYSGNTIYF
TGTGCCAGCAGCTCCGTTGACAGGGACTATTCTGGAAACACCATATATTTT
>16|TRBV5-4|TRBJ1-6|-|TRBD1
CASSLRTGTGWSPLHF
TGTGCCAGCAGCTTGAGGACAGGGACCGGTTGGTCACCCCTCCACTTT
>15|TRBV7-3|TRBJ2-3|few|TRBD2
CASSTGSGGTDTQYF
TGTGCCAGCAGCACCGGTAGCGGGGGAACAGATACGCAGTATTTT
>14|TRBV4-1|TRBJ1-5|few|-
CASSPGTLNQPQHF
TGCGCCAGCAGCCCCGGGACCCTAAATCAGCCCCAGCATTTT
>13|TRBV6-2/TRBV6-3|TRBJ2-4|few|-
CASSYNLGNIQYF
TGTGCCAGCAGTTACAATCTCGGGAACATTCAGTACTTC
>13|TRBV14|TRBJ2-7|-|-
CASSPYLREPEVF
TGTGCCAGCAGCCCATATCTACGGGAGCCAGAAGTCTTC
>16|TRBV7-9|TRBJ2-5|-|TRBD2
CASSLVPSGKQETQYF
TGTGCCAGCAGCTTGGTGCCTAGCGGGAAACAAGAGACCCAGTACTTC
>14|TRBV7-3|TRBJ2-3|few|-
CASSLSWNTDTQYF
TGTGCCAGCAGCTTATCCTGGAACACAGATACGCAGTATTTT
>11|TRBV29-1|TRBJ2-1|few|-
CSVGTVNEQFF
TGCAGCGTTGGGACAGTCAATGAGCAGTTCTTC
>13|TRBV12-3/TRBV12-4|TRBJ2-5|few|TRBD1
CASTLGQGETQYF
TGTGCCAGCACCCTCGGACAGGGTGAGACCCAGTACTTC
>17|TRBV5-1|TRBJ2-2|many|-
CASSFFSSPGVGGELFF
TGCGCCAGCAGCTTCTTCTCATCTCCAGGGGTCGGCGGGGAGCTGTTTTTT
>13|TRBV4-1|TRBJ2-7|-|TRBD1
CASSSGTGREQYF
TGCGCCAGCAGCTCCGGGACAGGGCGTGAGCAGTACTTC
>14|TRBV11-2|TRBJ1-2|few|TRBD1
CASSEAGTDYGYTF
TGTGCCAGCAGCGAGGCCGGGACAGACTATGGCTACACCTTC
>13|TRBV5-1|TRBJ2-1|many|-
CASSLATNNEQFF
TGCGCCAGCAGCTTGGCCACGAACAATGAGCAGTTCTTC
>14|TRBV5-4|TRBJ1-2|-|-
CASSLFSQGRYYTF
TGTGCCAGCAGCTTGTTTAGTCAGGGGAGATACTACACCTTC
>14|TRBV7-2|TRBJ2-2|few|-
CASSLALGSGELFF
TGTGCCAGCAGCTTAGCGCTGGGGTCCGGGGAGCTGTTTTTT
>16|TRBV5-8|TRBJ2-3|-|TRBD1
CASSLALDRSTDTQYF
TGTGCCAGCAGCTTGGCATTGGACAGGAGCACAGATACGCAGTATTTT
>15|TRBV10-3|TRBJ2-1|-|-
CATFPFPDPSPHQFF
TGTGCCACCTTCCCTTTTCCCGACCCATCTCCCCACCAGTTCTTC
>14|TRBV5-1|TRBJ1-1|few|-
CASEVSPGGTEAFF
TGCGCCAGCGAAGTCTCGCCTGGAGGCACTGAAGCTTTCTTT